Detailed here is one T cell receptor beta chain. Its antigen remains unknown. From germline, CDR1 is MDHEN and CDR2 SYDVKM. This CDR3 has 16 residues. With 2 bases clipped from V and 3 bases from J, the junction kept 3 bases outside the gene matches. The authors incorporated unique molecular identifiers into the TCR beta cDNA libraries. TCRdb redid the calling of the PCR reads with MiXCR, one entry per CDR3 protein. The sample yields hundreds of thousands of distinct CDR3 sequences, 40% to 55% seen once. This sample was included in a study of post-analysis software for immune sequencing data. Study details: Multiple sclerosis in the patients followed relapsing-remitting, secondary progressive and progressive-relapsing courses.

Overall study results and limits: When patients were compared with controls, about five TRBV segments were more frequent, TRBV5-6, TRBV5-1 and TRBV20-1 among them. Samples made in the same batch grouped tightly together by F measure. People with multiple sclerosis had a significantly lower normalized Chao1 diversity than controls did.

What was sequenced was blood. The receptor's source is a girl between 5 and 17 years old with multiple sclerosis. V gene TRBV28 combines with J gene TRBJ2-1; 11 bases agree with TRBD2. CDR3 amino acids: CASSLETSGVYNEQFF. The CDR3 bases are TGTGCCAGCAGTTTAGAGACTAGCGGGGTCTACAATGAGCAGTTCTTC. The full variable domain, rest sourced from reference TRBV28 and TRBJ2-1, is DVKVTQSSRYLVKRTGEKVFLECVQDMDHENMFWYRQDPGLGLRLIYFSYDVKMKEKGDIPEGYSVSREKKERFSLILESASTNQTSMYLCASSLETSGVYNEQFFGPGTRLTVL.